The T cell receptor (beta chain) described here comes from a study of T cells after yellow fever vaccination. General study results and limits: CD4 and CD8 compartments shared a small share of clonotypes. The booster saw the reappearance of most primary-vaccination clones (about 95% CD4, less than 90% CD8). Contaminating bulk clonotypes could be abundant in FACS-sorted repertoires.

Germline CDR1 is MNHEY and CDR2 is SMNVEV (reference sequence). The CDR3 is 14 residues long. Trimming at V came to 3 bases and at J to 6 bases, leaving 4 bases not matched to a gene. Production of TCR cDNA was by 5'RACE template switching, which also added a universal primer site and UMIs. TCRdb reprocessed the 5' RACE reads with MiXCR, giving one entry per CDR3 protein. Of about 310,000 distinct CDR3 sequences listed, roughly 3.5% are singletons. This clonotype was counted between two and nine times. Its target is not known. J is TRBJ2-2 and V is TRBV27, with 7 bases identical to TRBD1. The TCR originated in a man aged 18 to 30 who received the YFV17D yellow fever vaccine. This specimen consisted of PBMCs, obtained on the day of the yellow fever booster vaccination. CDR3 bases: TGTGCCAGCAGTTTCGGCAGGGGGTCCGGGGAGCTGTTTTTT. Translated: CASSFGRGSGELFF.